Below, 2 T cell receptor beta chains from the same sample are listed, as sequenced in a study of a mutant IDH1 vaccine in newly diagnosed glioma. This table comes from immunoSEQ multiplex PCR, and its TCRdb copy is limited to in-frame clones, with some not included. The table lists some 40,000 clones, 65% to 85% of them singletons, with 8.9% in the top ten. Described time point: week 47, end of study. Every single dose of the vaccine, 300 ug of mutant IDH1 20-mer peptide, came with topical imiquimod. These receptors have no identified antigens. The sequencing here drew on PBMCs, taken from a glioma patient whose treatment included an IDH1 peptide vaccine. These receptors all stem from a man between 40 and 49 years old with glioma.

A note on this clone: A read error may produce the germline difference seen at one junction end. The CDR3 DNA reads as TGTGCCAGCCACACCCGAGGGCCTGGCACCGGGGAGCTGTTTTTT. It is translated as CASHTRGPGTGELFF. The chain joins TRBV5-1 to TRBJ2-2; possibly TRBD2 for D (5 bases). CDR1 and CDR2 (germline): SGHRS, YFSETQ. There are 15 residues in the CDR3.

This rearrangement joins TRBV7-2 to TRBJ2-2, with 8 nucleotides matching TRBD2. CDR1 and CDR2 (germline): SGHTA, FQGNSA. V shed 5 bases, J shed 4 bases, and the junction held 12 bases outside the gene matches. The CDR3 has 17 residues. CDR3 sequence: CASSLAGGAGITGELFF. The CDR3 DNA sequence: TGTGCCAGCAGCCTTGCGGGGGGAGCGGGTATCACCGGGGAGCTGTTTTTT.